One sample yielded the 22 T cell receptor beta chains listed below, sequenced in a study of OX40 agonist ivuxolimab in advanced cancers. Method: immunoSEQ multiplex PCR; TCRdb's copy keeps in-frame clones and lacks some. In the table there are more than 12,000 clones, about 77% of which are singletons. The sequences come from CD4+ or CD8+ T cells sorted from blood, collected in a trial of the OX40 agonist ivuxolimab. The receptors were sampled from an adult with an advanced solid tumor such as melanoma, head and neck, liver or kidney cancer.

The J gene is TRBJ2-7, the V gene TRBV2; D not certain. V was shortened by 0 bases and J by 3 bases, with 15 bases between the two germline ends. The CDR3 spans 16 residues. The germline V gene has CDR1 SNHLY and CDR2 FYNNEI. This CDR3 is CASSEAGSEVGYEQYF. Written as DNA, the CDR3 is TGTGCCAGCAGTGAAGCAGGTTCTGAGGTAGGCTACGAGCAGTACTTC.

The rearrangement joins TRBV27 to TRBJ2-7; D is uncertain. Trimming stripped 2 bases from V and 2 bases from J, with 13 bases between. The CDR3 has 15 residues. Germline V CDR1 and CDR2: MNHEY, SMNVEV (reference sequence). CDR3 DNA: TGTGCCAGCAGTTTACTGGGCGGATCGGCCTACGAGCAGTACTTC. The encoded protein is CASSLLGGSAYEQYF.

The V and J genes are TRBV25-1 and TRBJ1-2; D is undetermined. This CDR3 has 10 amino acids. The germline gives CDR1 MGHDK, CDR2 SYGVNS. V gave up 4 bases and J gave up 6 bases, with 3 bases separating them. The CDR3 loop is CASSADGYTF. CDR3 coding DNA: TGTGCCAGCAGTGCCGATGGCTACACCTTC.

The chain couples TRBV11-2 to TRBJ2-5; 9 bases map to TRBD1. The ends lost 1 base at V and 4 bases at J; junction bases unmatched: 10. The germline V gene has CDR1 SGHAT and CDR2 FQNNGV. The CDR3 length is 17 residues. The CDR3 bases are TGTGCCAGCAGCTTAGCCTCCGGGACAGGGTACCGAGAGACCCAGTACTTC. This translates into CASSLASGTGYRETQYF.

The chain uses TRBV13 and TRBJ1-2; 8 bases agree with TRBD1. The germline V gene encodes CDR1 PRHDT and CDR2 FYEKMQ (reference sequence). This CDR3 has 16 residues. Trimming cost V 5 bases and J 8 bases; bases outside gene matches: 16. CDR3 nucleotides: TGTGCCAGCAGCCTGCACCGGGACAGGCTAACTATCGGCTACACCTTC. Encoded protein: CASSLHRDRLTIGYTF.

The rearrangement uses TRBV4-3 and TRBJ1-4, with 9 bases aligning to TRBD1. Trimming took 0 bases from V and 10 from J; bases not matched to a gene: 9. The germline gives CDR1 LGHNA, CDR2 YSLEER. The CDR3 totals 16 residues. The CDR3 here is CASSQDLGTGSGKLFF. In nucleotides, the CDR3 is TGCGCCAGCAGCCAAGATCTCGGGACAGGGTCCGGAAAACTGTTTTTT.

This chain joins TRBV25-1 and TRBJ2-7; TRBD1 aligns across 7 bases. The length of the CDR3 is 11 residues. The V and J ends lost 4 bases and 7 bases, in that order; junction bases with no gene match: 1. Per germline, CDR1 MGHDK and CDR2 SYGVNS. The chain's CDR3 is CASSGDREQYF. The CDR3 nucleotides are TGTGCCAGCAGTGGGGACAGAGAGCAGTACTTC.

The rearrangement uses TRBV6-5 and TRBJ1-2; no reliable D call. V lost 5 bases and J 4 bases, leaving 14 bases between the germline ends. This CDR3 has 14 amino acids. Germline CDR1 reads MNHEY; CDR2 reads SVGAGI. CDR3 in DNA: TGTGCCAGCAGTCCGCTAGGGTTAGGCTATGGCTACACCTTC. Translation: CASSPLGLGYGYTF.

CDR3 sequence (DNA): TGTGCCAGCAGCCAGAAAGGCCGACTGTACGCCGGGGAGCTGTTTTTT. It yields the protein CASSQKGRLYAGELFF. This sequence joins TRBV9 and TRBJ2-2; the D is unclear. V was trimmed by 4 bases and J by 6 bases, leaving 19 bases between them. The CDR3 sequence is 16 residues long. Germline lookup yields CDR1 SGDLS and CDR2 YYNGEE. Full variable domain (remainder filled in from reference TRBV9 and TRBJ2-2): DSGVTQTPKHLITATGQRVTLRCSPRSGDLSVYWYQQSLDQGLQFLIQYYNGEERAKGNILERFSAQQFPDLHSELNLSSLELGDSALYFCASSQKGRLYAGELFFGEGSRLTVL.

This rearrangement joins TRBV7-6 to TRBJ2-4; 7 bases align to TRBD2. This CDR3 spans 16 amino acids. The V segment lost 1 base and the J segment 8 bases; nucleotides outside the gene matches: 11. Per the germline V gene, CDR1 is SGHVS and CDR2 is FNYEAQ. CDR3 in DNA: TGTGCCAGCAGCTTAGGCGGCGGGAGAGCGTTGGACATTCAGTACTTC. Translated: CASSLGGGRALDIQYF.

This clone occurred a few times. V gene TRBV19 combines with J gene TRBJ1-5, with unresolved D. The V end was cut by 5 bases, the J end by 6 bases, with 11 bases between. Germline CDR1 LNHDA, CDR2 SQIVND (reference sequence). This CDR3 region has 13 residues. CDR3 in DNA: TGTGCCAGTAGTGACCATTGGAGTCAGCCCCAGCATTTT. Translation: CASSDHWSQPQHF.

The rearrangement links TRBV7-6 to TRBJ2-3, with D possibly TRBD2 on 5 matching bases. This CDR3 region has 14 residues. V gave up 3 bases and J gave up 1 base, with 8 bases separating them. Germline assignment: CDR1 SGHVS and CDR2 FNYEAQ. The CDR3 sequence is CASSLRTGTDTQYF. The CDR3 nucleotides are TGTGCCAGCAGCTTGAGGACTGGCACAGATACGCAGTATTTT.

In this sample, this clone turned up a few times. The chain has TRBV6-4 and TRBJ2-3; 9 bases are shared with TRBD2. Trimming cost V 2 bases and J 6 bases; bases outside gene matches: 6. Germline CDR1 reads MRHNA; CDR2 reads SNTAGT. There are 15 residues in the CDR3. CDR3 sequence reads: CASSDVGGRADTQYF. The CDR3 DNA is TGTGCCAGCAGTGACGTTGGCGGGAGGGCTGATACGCAGTATTTT.

The chain carries TRBV11-3 and TRBJ1-3, with a tentative D call TRBD1 (6 bases). Trimming took 1 base from V and 0 from J, leaving 13 bases between them. Germline CDR1 SGHNT, CDR2 YENEEA. The CDR3 sequence is 17 residues long. CDR3 sequence (DNA): TGTGCCAGCAGCTTAGTGGGGGGCATGGGCTCTGGAAACACCATATATTTT. It encodes CASSLVGGMGSGNTIYF.

The V and J genes are TRBV7-6 and TRBJ2-7, with unresolved D. The ends were cut back, 1 base at V and 2 bases at J, with 6 bases in the middle. CDR1 is SGHVS and CDR2 is FNYEAQ in the germline V gene. This CDR3 contains 13 residues. The CDR3 sequence is CASSLGTAYEQYF. The DNA of the CDR3 is TGTGCCAGCAGCTTAGGTACAGCCTACGAGCAGTACTTC.

The chain is built from TRBV7-9 and TRBJ2-7; D not resolved. CDR3 size: 14 residues. Germline V lookup: CDR1 SEHNR, CDR2 FQNEAQ (reference sequence). V shed 1 base and J shed 5 bases, with 12 bases lying between them. The CDR3 nucleotides read TGTGCCAGCAGCTTAGGCCGGAGTCCCCACGAGCAGTACTTC. This gives the protein CASSLGRSPHEQYF.

The rearrangement uses TRBV30 and TRBJ2-7; the D gene is possibly TRBD2 (6 bases). The V gene lost 1 base and the J gene lost 2 bases, with 15 bases spanning the gap. Germline assignment: CDR1 GTSNPN and CDR2 SVGIG (reference sequence). The CDR3 runs 15 residues. Here the CDR3 reads CAWSATGLFPYEQYF. In nucleotides, the CDR3 is TGTGCCTGGAGTGCAACGGGACTGTTTCCCTACGAGCAGTACTTC.

This clone was seen a single time. V usage is TRBV5-4 and J usage is TRBJ2-7; the match to TRBD2 covers 8 bases. The ends lost 5 bases at V and 0 bases at J; junction bases unmatched: 16. The CDR3 has 18 amino acids. From germline, CDR1 is SGHNT and CDR2 YYREEE (reference sequence). The chain's CDR3 is CASRRALAGVLNSYEQYF. The CDR3 DNA sequence: TGTGCCAGCAGGAGGGCTCTAGCGGGTGTTCTGAACTCCTACGAGCAGTACTTC. The whole variable domain, filled in from reference TRBV5-4 and TRBJ2-7, reads ETGVTQSPTHLIKTRGQQVTLRCSSQSGHNTVSWYQQALGQGPQFIFQYYREEENGRGNFPPRFSGLQFPNYSSELNVNALELDDSALYLCASRRALAGVLNSYEQYFGPGTRLTVT.

The chain links TRBV4-1 to TRBJ2-3; no firm D call. V shed 1 base and J shed 2 bases, with 19 bases lying between them. The CDR3 contains 18 residues. CDR1 and CDR2 (germline): MGHRA, YSYEKL. This CDR3 reads CASSQGFLKATFTDTQYF. The CDR3, as DNA: TGCGCCAGCAGCCAAGGTTTCTTAAAGGCGACCTTCACAGATACGCAGTATTTT.

The chain carries TRBV10-2 and TRBJ2-5; 9 nucleotides line up with TRBD2. Germline CDR1 is WSHSY and CDR2 is SAAADI. The V gene end was trimmed by 2 bases and the J gene end by 2 bases; junction bases not matched to a gene: 6. The CDR3 has 16 amino acids. CDR3 sequence: CASSEPRTSAQETQYF. Written as DNA, the CDR3 is TGCGCCAGCAGTGAGCCGAGGACTAGCGCACAAGAGACCCAGTACTTC.

The chain is built from TRBV19 and TRBJ2-7; 9 nucleotides align to TRBD2. The germline V gene has CDR1 LNHDA and CDR2 SQIVND (reference sequence). The trim removed 3 bases at V and 4 bases at J, leaving 4 bases unmatched. The CDR3 is made up of 14 amino acids. The CDR3 sequence is CASSISGRIYEQYF. In nucleotides, the CDR3 is TGTGCCAGTAGTATTAGCGGGAGAATATACGAGCAGTACTTC.

Details on this clone: One junction end disagrees with the germline gene, perhaps due to a read error. The gene calls are TRBV6-1 and TRBJ2-3, with 8 positions matching TRBD2. CDR3 length: 15 amino acids. Germline V gene lookup returns CDR1 MNHNS and CDR2 SASEGT. The CDR3: CAGSPGGVGTDTQYF. The CDR3 DNA follows: TGTGCCGGCAGTCCCGGGGGGGTCGGCACAGATACGCAGTATTTT.